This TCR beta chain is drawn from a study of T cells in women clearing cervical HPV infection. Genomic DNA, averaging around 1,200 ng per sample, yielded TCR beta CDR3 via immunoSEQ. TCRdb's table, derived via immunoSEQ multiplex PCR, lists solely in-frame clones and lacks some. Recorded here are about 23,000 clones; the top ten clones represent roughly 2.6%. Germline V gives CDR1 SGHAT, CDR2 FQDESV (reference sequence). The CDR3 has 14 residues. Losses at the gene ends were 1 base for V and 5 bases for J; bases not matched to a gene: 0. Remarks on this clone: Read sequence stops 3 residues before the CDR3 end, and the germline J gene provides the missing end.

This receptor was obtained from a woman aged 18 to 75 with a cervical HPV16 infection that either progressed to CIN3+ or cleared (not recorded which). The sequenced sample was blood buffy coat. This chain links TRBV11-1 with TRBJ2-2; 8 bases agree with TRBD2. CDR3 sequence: CASSLERGTGELFF. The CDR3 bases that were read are TGTGCCAGCAGCTTAGAGCGGGGGACCGGGGAG.